This entry lists 18 T cell receptor beta chains sequenced from one sample in a study of T cell responses to AZD1222 COVID-19 vaccine. The assay was immunoSEQ multiplex PCR, and TCRdb's table has in-frame clones only and misses some. This table holds tens of thousands of clones, nearly 85% found once. Material: peripheral blood, obtained on day 0 of AZD1222 vaccination. These receptors were taken from an adult in good health.

The chain links TRBV5-1 to TRBJ2-7; TRBD2 is a possible D gene (6 bases). The CDR3 extends over 13 amino acids. The V and J ends lost 4 bases and 1 base respectively, with 9 bases between them. Germline CDR1 reads SGHRS; CDR2 reads YFSETQ. CDR3 residues: CASSQGLSYEQYF. DNA of the CDR3: TGCGCCAGCAGCCAGGGACTTTCCTACGAGCAGTACTTC.

This rearrangement joins TRBV7-8 to TRBJ2-7; D ambiguous. This CDR3 spans 14 amino acids. Trimming stripped 0 bases from V and 1 base from J, with 7 bases between. Germline loops: CDR1 SGHVS, CDR2 FQNEAQ. CDR3 sequence: CASSLAKGSYEQYF. The CDR3 DNA is TGTGCCAGCAGCTTAGCGAAAGGTTCCTACGAGCAGTACTTC.

V and J are TRBV18 and TRBJ2-7; D not certain. CDR1 is KGHSH and CDR2 is LQKENI in the germline V gene. V was trimmed by 0 bases and J by 1 base, leaving 4 bases between them. The CDR3 runs to 13 residues. For the CDR3, the DNA is TGTGCCAGCTCACCACCGGCATCCTACGAGCAGTACTTC. Amino acid sequence: CASSPPASYEQYF.

The V gene is TRBV6-1, the J gene TRBJ2-7; D remains ambiguous. The V gene's germline CDR1 is MNHNS and CDR2 SASEGT. CDR3 length: 16 amino acids. V gave up 4 bases and J gave up 0 bases, with 16 bases separating them. The CDR3 sequence is CASSAPPAPSSYEQYF. CDR3 in DNA: TGTGCCAGCAGTGCCCCCCCAGCGCCGAGCTCCTACGAGCAGTACTTC.

The genes are TRBV11-2 and TRBJ2-1, with D possibly being TRBD1 (6 bases). V was cut by 2 bases and J by 9 bases, with 11 bases left in between. Germline V gives CDR1 SGHAT, CDR2 FQNNGV. This CDR3 is built from 13 residues. CDR3 bases: TGTGCCAGCAGCTTAATCAGCAGGGGTGAGCAGTTCTTC. As protein: CASSLISRGEQFF.

This chain links TRBV9 with TRBJ1-4; 9 nucleotides agree with TRBD1. This CDR3 contains 15 residues. V lost 4 bases and J lost 8; bases outside the gene matches: 9. The V gene's germline CDR1 is SGDLS and CDR2 YYNGEE. DNA of the CDR3: TGTGCCAGCAGCCCAGGGACAGGGATTCGGGAAAAACTGTTTTTT. It is translated as CASSPGTGIREKLFF.

With regard to this clone: The junction departs from the called germline gene at one end, perhaps through a read error. The chain combines TRBV7-9 with TRBJ2-1, with 9 positions matching TRBD2. Per the germline V gene, CDR1 is SEHNR and CDR2 is FQNEAQ (reference sequence). The CDR3 totals 12 residues. The CDR3 DNA reads TGTGCCAGCAGCTTAGCACTAGCGGGTCAGCTCTTC. It encodes CASSLALAGQLF.

The chain is built from TRBV11-2 and TRBJ1-2, with a possible D match to TRBD1 (6 bases). Germline V lookup: CDR1 SGHAT, CDR2 FQNNGV. V was clipped by 6 bases and J by 9 bases, with 20 bases between them. The CDR3 extends over 14 amino acids. The CDR3 bases are TGTGCCAGCAGAACCCCAAGGGGGGAAAGGAGCTACACCTTC. It translates to CASRTPRGERSYTF.

This clone appeared once. V usage is TRBV7-8 and J usage is TRBJ2-3; TRBD1 matches at 8 bases. Germline V gives CDR1 SGHVS, CDR2 FQNEAQ. Trimming at V came to 3 bases and at J to 0 bases, leaving 8 bases not matched to a gene. The CDR3 runs 17 residues. DNA for the CDR3: TGTGCCAGCAGCTTCCCAGGACAGGGAACTAGCACAGATACGCAGTATTTT. This encodes CASSFPGQGTSTDTQYF.

CDR3 amino acids: CASSSPAGLAKNIQYF. The CDR3 DNA follows: TGTGCCAGTAGCTCCCCGGCAGGACTAGCCAAAAACATTCAGTACTTC. This sequence joins TRBV19 and TRBJ2-4; a weak D match, TRBD2 (5 bases). Trimming stripped 6 bases from V and 0 bases from J, with 15 bases between. This CDR3 contains 16 residues. Germline V CDR1 and CDR2: LNHDA, SQIVND (reference sequence).

The V gene is TRBV28, the J gene TRBJ1-1, with D perhaps matching TRBD1 (6 bases). Germline V gives CDR1 MDHEN, CDR2 SYDVKM. This CDR3 is built from 14 residues. V gave up 2 bases and J gave up 3 bases, with 10 bases separating them. The CDR3 sequence is CASSLAGADTEAFF. The DNA of the CDR3 is TGTGCCAGCAGTTTAGCAGGGGCGGACACTGAAGCTTTCTTT.

This chain joins TRBV5-1 and TRBJ2-3; TRBD2 agrees at 7 bases. Germline CDR1 SGHRS, CDR2 YFSETQ. The CDR3 contains 14 residues. With 0 bases clipped from V and 6 bases from J, the junction kept 4 bases outside the gene matches. CDR3 DNA sequence: TGCGCCAGCAGCTTGGTTCGGCGGGAGGATACGCAGTATTTT. Protein product: CASSLVRREDTQYF.

The V gene is TRBV6-2 or TRBV6-3, the J gene TRBJ2-3, with D possibly TRBD2 on 6 matching bases. The ends were cut back, 2 bases at V and 6 bases at J, with 9 bases in the middle. The CDR3 runs to 13 residues. Germline CDR1 and CDR2: MNHEY and SVGEGT. DNA for the CDR3: TGTGCCAGCAGTTACGGGGGGTGGGATACGCAGTATTTT. It yields the protein CASSYGGWDTQYF.

The chain recombines TRBV19 with TRBJ2-2; D unclear. This CDR3 is built from 13 residues. Germline CDR1 reads LNHDA; CDR2 reads SQIVND (reference sequence). Trimming pared 6 bases from V and 6 bases from J, leaving 11 bases between. In DNA, the CDR3 is TGTGCCAGTAGCTCAACGTGGGCCGGGGAGCTGTTTTTT. As protein: CASSSTWAGELFF.

The V and J genes are TRBV30 and TRBJ1-5; D may be TRBD1 (5 bases). V was trimmed by 0 bases and J by 4 bases, leaving 7 bases between them. Germline assignment: CDR1 GTSNPN and CDR2 SVGIG (reference sequence). This CDR3 is built from 13 residues. Here the CDR3 reads CAWSVGGNQPQHF. CDR3 DNA: TGTGCCTGGAGTGTCGGGGGGAATCAGCCCCAGCATTTT.

The chain uses TRBV9 and TRBJ2-1; 13 bases line up with TRBD2. The CDR3 length is 16 residues. V gave up 0 bases and J gave up 8 bases; unmatched junction bases: 5. Germline V CDR1 and CDR2: SGDLS, YYNGEE. CDR3: CASSVGRTSGSHEQFF. CDR3 bases: TGTGCCAGCAGCGTAGGTAGGACTAGCGGGAGTCATGAGCAGTTCTTC.

The chain joins TRBV30 to TRBJ1-2; weak D call: TRBD1 (5 bases). CDR3 size: 15 residues. CDR1 is GTSNPN and CDR2 is SVGIG in the germline V gene (reference sequence). V was trimmed by 3 bases and J by 7 bases, leaving 21 bases between them. For the CDR3, the DNA is TGTGCCTGGAGGGGCTGGAATCTCTGGCAGGGTGGCTACACCTTC. As protein: CAWRGWNLWQGGYTF.

The rearrangement uses TRBV2 and TRBJ1-3, with unresolved D. Germline V CDR1 and CDR2: SNHLY, FYNNEI. The CDR3 sequence is 16 residues long. V was cut by 1 base and J by 0 bases, with 10 bases left in between. The CDR3 DNA is TGTGCCAGCAGTGAAGTGGCGTTTCTCTCTGGAAACACCATATATTTT. It specifies CASSEVAFLSGNTIYF.